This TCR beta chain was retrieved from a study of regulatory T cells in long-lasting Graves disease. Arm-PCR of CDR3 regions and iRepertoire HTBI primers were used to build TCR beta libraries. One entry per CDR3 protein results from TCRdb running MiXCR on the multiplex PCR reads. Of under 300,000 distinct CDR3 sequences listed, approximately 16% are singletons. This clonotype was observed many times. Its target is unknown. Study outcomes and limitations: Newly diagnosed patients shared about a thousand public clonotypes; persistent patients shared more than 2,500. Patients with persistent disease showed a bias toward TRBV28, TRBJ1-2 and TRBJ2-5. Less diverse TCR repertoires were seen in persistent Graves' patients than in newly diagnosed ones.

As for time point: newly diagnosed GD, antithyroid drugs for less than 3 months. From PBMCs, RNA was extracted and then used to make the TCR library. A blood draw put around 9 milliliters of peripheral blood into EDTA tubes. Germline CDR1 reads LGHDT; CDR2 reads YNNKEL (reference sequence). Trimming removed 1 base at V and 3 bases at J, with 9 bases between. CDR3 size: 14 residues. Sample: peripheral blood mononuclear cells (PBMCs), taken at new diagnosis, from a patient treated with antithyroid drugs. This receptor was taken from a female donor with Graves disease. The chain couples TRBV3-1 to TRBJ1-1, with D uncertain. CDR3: CASSQGVGDTEAFF. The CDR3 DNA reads TGTGCCAGCAGCCAAGGGGTCGGGGACACTGAAGCTTTCTTT. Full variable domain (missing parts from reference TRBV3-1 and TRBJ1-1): DTAVSQTPKYLVTQMGNDKSIKCEQNLGHDTMYWYKQDSKKFLKIMFSYNNKELIINETVPNRFSPKSPDKAHLNLHINSLELGDSAVYFCASSQGVGDTEAFFGQGTRLTVV.